This entry concerns a single T cell receptor beta chain. Its matching antigen is unknown. Trimming took off 0 bases at V and 7 bases at J, with 15 bases between the two ends. The CDR3 has 15 amino acids. Germline values: CDR1 MGHRA, CDR2 YSYEKL. The data were obtained in a study of human T cells and chemical hapten exposure. Study information: Patch tests applied 0.01% DPC to the upper back, read at 6 days. The study's findings and limits: The study found expanded TCRs formed significantly more large CDR3 similarity clusters than controls. TCRs at a frequency above 1 in 1000 stayed unchanged with DPC sensitization.

MiXCR, applied by TCRdb to the RACE reads, yields one record per CDR3 protein. Counted here are over 70,000 distinct CDR3 sequences, under 14% occurring once; the ten biggest clones make up 1.6%. Stated time point: patch test 2, 6 weeks after DPC sensitization. Described treatment: therapeutic diphenylcyclopropenone sensitization with weekly scalp DPC. The chain links TRBV4-1 to TRBJ1-2; D call uncertain. The receptor was derived from a man between 18 and 35 years old with alopecia areata. Some clones in this sample may be carry-over from other donors' samples. Source: whole blood, taken in connection with sensitization to the hapten diphenylcyclopropenone (DPC). CDR3 sequence: CASSQEGRKDRGYTF. CDR3 bases: TGCGCCAGCAGCCAAGAAGGACGGAAGGATCGTGGCTACACCTTC.